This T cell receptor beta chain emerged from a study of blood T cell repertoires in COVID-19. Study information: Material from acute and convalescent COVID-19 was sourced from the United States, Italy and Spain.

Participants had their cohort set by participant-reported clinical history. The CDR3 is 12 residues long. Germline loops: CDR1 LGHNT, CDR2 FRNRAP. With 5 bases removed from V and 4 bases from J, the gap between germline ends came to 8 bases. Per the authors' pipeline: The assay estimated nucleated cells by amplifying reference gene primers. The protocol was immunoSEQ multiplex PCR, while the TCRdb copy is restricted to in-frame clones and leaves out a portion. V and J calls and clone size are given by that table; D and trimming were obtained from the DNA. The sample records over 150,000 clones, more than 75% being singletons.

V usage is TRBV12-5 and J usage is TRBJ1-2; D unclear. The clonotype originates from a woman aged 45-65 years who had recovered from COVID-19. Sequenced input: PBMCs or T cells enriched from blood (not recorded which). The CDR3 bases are TGTGCTAGTGGTCTCCCAGGCTATGGCTACACCTTC. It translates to CASGLPGYGYTF.